These 26 T cell receptor beta chains originate from one sample sequenced in a study of cytomegalovirus exposure and HLA in healthy donors. It was with 60 Vbeta and 13 Jbeta primers that the PCR ran. The data were produced by immunoSEQ multiplex PCR, yet TCRdb's version contains in-frame clones alone and is incomplete. The sample has 150,000 or so clones, over 70% seen once; the top ten hold 1% to 1.5%. The sequenced sample was PBMCs. These receptors were obtained from a man aged 45 to 65 in good health and CMV-seropositive.

The V and J genes are TRBV4-3 and TRBJ2-5, with a tentative D call TRBD2 (5 bases). Trimming stripped 0 bases from V and 4 bases from J, with 9 bases between. The CDR3 spans 14 residues. The germline V gene has CDR1 LGHNA and CDR2 YSLEER. This CDR3 reads CASSQDLGRETQYF. CDR3 nucleotides: TGCGCCAGCAGCCAAGATTTGGGGAGAGAGACCCAGTACTTC.

The J gene is TRBJ2-7, the V gene TRBV28; D remains ambiguous. Deletions cut 4 bases from V and 3 bases from J, with 4 bases between. The CDR3 totals 11 residues. CDR1 and CDR2 (germline): MDHEN, SYDVKM. The CDR3 nucleotides are TGTGCCAGCAGTTCTGTCTACGAGCAGTACTTC. As protein: CASSSVYEQYF.

The chain uses TRBV9 and TRBJ2-7, with TRBD2 matching over 14 bases. The J segment lost 4 bases and the V segment lost 4 bases, leaving 4 bases of the junction unmatched. The V gene's germline CDR1 is SGDLS and CDR2 YYNGEE. This CDR3 contains 15 residues. CDR3 loop: CASSIGTSGSYEQYF. CDR3 DNA: TGTGCCAGCAGCATCGGGACTAGCGGGAGTTACGAGCAGTACTTC. The variable domain in full, with the rest retrieved from reference TRBV9 and TRBJ2-7, is DSGVTQTPKHLITATGQRVTLRCSPRSGDLSVYWYQQSLDQGLQFLIQYYNGEERAKGNILERFSAQQFPDLHSELNLSSLELGDSALYFCASSIGTSGSYEQYFGPGTRLTVT.

Here the CDR3 DNA reads TGTGCCAGCAGCTCCGGAGGGGGGGTTACAGACACTGAAGCTTTCTTT. It yields the protein CASSSGGGVTDTEAFF. The chain uses TRBV7-3 and TRBJ1-1, with a possible D match to TRBD1 (6 bases). The CDR3 contains 16 residues. Germline V gene data show CDR1 as SGHTA and CDR2 as FQGTGA. Trimming pared 4 bases from V and 3 bases from J, leaving 18 bases between.

The chain recombines TRBV7-3 with TRBJ2-5; TRBD2 aligns across 7 bases. Germline V gene lookup returns CDR1 SGHTA and CDR2 FQGTGA. The CDR3 length is 15 residues. After removal of 5 bases from V and 5 bases from J, the junction contained 11 bases not matched to a gene. CDR3 sequence: CASSPYAGEWETQYF. The CDR3 DNA is TGTGCCAGCAGCCCCTACGCGGGGGAGTGGGAGACCCAGTACTTC.

The J gene is TRBJ1-6, the V gene TRBV11-1; D not certain. In germline, CDR1 is SGHAT, CDR2 FQDESV (reference sequence). V was trimmed by 2 bases and J by 8 bases, leaving 13 bases between them. The CDR3 has 15 residues. The CDR3 loop reads CASSLIFGEHSPLHF. In DNA form, the CDR3 reads TGTGCCAGCAGCTTAATCTTCGGGGAGCATTCACCCCTCCACTTT.

This sequence joins TRBV28 and TRBJ1-6; a possible D gene is TRBD1 (5 bases). Germline CDR1 MDHEN, CDR2 SYDVKM. The CDR3 runs to 15 residues. V was trimmed by 7 bases and J by 0 bases, leaving 10 bases between them. The chain's CDR3 is CASIQGYSYNSPLHF. For the CDR3, the DNA is TGTGCCAGCATTCAGGGTTACTCCTATAATTCACCCCTCCACTTT.

The chain is built from TRBV9 and TRBJ2-4, with D maybe TRBD1 (6 bases). The CDR3 has 15 amino acids. V dropped 1 base and J dropped 6 bases, with 14 bases sitting between them. Germline V gene lookup returns CDR1 SGDLS and CDR2 YYNGEE. CDR3 nucleotide sequence: TGTGCCAGCAGCGTAACCGGGACACCTCTAAACATTCAGTACTTC. Translation: CASSVTGTPLNIQYF.

The V gene is TRBV2, the J gene TRBJ2-1, with D perhaps TRBD2 (7 bases). The V gene's germline CDR1 is SNHLY and CDR2 FYNNEI. The V end was cut by 7 bases, the J end by 10 bases, with 17 bases between. This CDR3 has 13 amino acids. CDR3 loop: CASNNKGGLEQFF. The CDR3 bases are TGTGCCAGCAATAACAAAGGGGGACTAGAGCAGTTCTTC.

The gene calls are TRBV5-4 and TRBJ2-5; D may be TRBD1 (6 bases). CDR1 and CDR2 from the germline V gene are SGHNT and YYREEE (reference sequence). V lost 2 bases to trimming and J lost 2 bases, with 10 bases between them. This CDR3 has 14 residues. For the CDR3, the DNA is TGTGCCAGCAGCTTTACACAGGGACAAGAGACCCAGTACTTC. This codes for CASSFTQGQETQYF.

The gene calls are TRBV5-1 and TRBJ2-7, with 7 bases that match TRBD1. Germline V lookup: CDR1 SGHRS, CDR2 YFSETQ. CDR3 length equals 17 residues. V shed 0 bases, J shed 3 bases, and the junction held 12 bases outside the gene matches. CDR3: CASSLARDSRNNYEQYF. For the CDR3, the DNA is TGCGCCAGCAGCTTGGCCAGGGACAGTCGGAACAACTACGAGCAGTACTTC.

This clone was seen only a few times. CDR3 loop: CATSRESAAGGPNEQFF. The CDR3 nucleotides are TGTGCCACCAGCAGAGAGTCGGCAGCGGGGGGGCCGAATGAGCAGTTCTTC. This sequence joins TRBV15 and TRBJ2-1; 10 bases map to TRBD2. V dropped 0 bases and J dropped 7; count of bases not matched to a gene: 9. The CDR3 is 17 amino acids. The germline CDR1 and CDR2 sequences are LNHNV and YYDKDF (reference sequence).

The rearrangement joins TRBV28 to TRBJ1-5, with D possibly matching TRBD1 (6 bases). V shed 3 bases and J shed 3 bases, with 12 bases lying between them. The CDR3 has 15 amino acids. CDR1 MDHEN and CDR2 SYDVKM come from the germline V gene. CDR3 nucleotide sequence: TGTGCCAGCAGTTTTCCGACAGGAGTCAATCAGCCCCAGCATTTT. Translation: CASSFPTGVNQPQHF.

This chain links TRBV6-5 with TRBJ2-5; tentative D call: TRBD2 (5 bases). The DNA end lines up better with TRBJ2-7; the J call may be wrong. The CDR3 contains 15 residues. Germline CDR1 reads MNHEY; CDR2 reads SVGAGI. The CDR3 reads CASSYSAETTYEQYF. The CDR3 DNA reads TGTGCCAGCAGTTACTCAGCGGAGACCACCTACGAGCAGTACTTC.

The chain carries TRBV5-1 and TRBJ2-3; maybe TRBD2 (6 bases). Germline CDR1 is SGHRS and CDR2 is YFSETQ. This CDR3 contains 14 residues. Trimming removed 6 bases from V and 2 bases from J, with 13 bases in between. Here the CDR3 reads CASNGGSATDTQYF. The CDR3, as DNA: TGCGCCAGCAACGGGGGTTCCGCCACAGATACGCAGTATTTT.

This sequence joins TRBV6-6 and TRBJ2-2; tentatively, D is TRBD2 (6 bases). Trimming left V 0 bases short and J 1 base short, with 9 bases between. The CDR3 loop spans 16 amino acids. CDR1 is MNHNY, CDR2 SVGAGI, per germline (reference sequence). The CDR3: CASSYSLAQNTGELFF. The CDR3 bases are TGTGCCAGCAGTTACTCGCTAGCGCAGAACACCGGGGAGCTGTTTTTT.

The chain uses TRBV6-5 and TRBJ1-5; 7 bases match TRBD1. Trimming at V came to 0 bases and at J to 5 bases, leaving 4 bases not matched to a gene. Germline loops: CDR1 MNHEY, CDR2 SVGAGI. The CDR3 runs 15 residues. CDR3 sequence (DNA): TGTGCCAGCAGTTACTCGAGCAGGGGGTATCAGCCCCAGCATTTT. It codes for CASSYSSRGYQPQHF.

This CDR3 reads CASSSSGTGDYGYTF. Written as DNA, the CDR3 is TGCGCCAGCAGCTCGTCCGGGACAGGGGACTATGGCTACACCTTC. This rearrangement joins TRBV5-1 to TRBJ1-2; TRBD1 aligns across 10 bases. V lost 3 bases to trimming and J lost 3 bases; unmatched junction nucleotides: 5. Germline CDR1 reads SGHRS; CDR2 reads YFSETQ. The CDR3 runs to 15 residues.

The chain links TRBV7-9 to TRBJ2-3, with 7 nucleotides matching TRBD2. The CDR3 length is 15 residues. V dropped 6 bases and J dropped 7; count of bases not matched to a gene: 13. Per germline, CDR1 SEHNR and CDR2 FQNEAQ (reference sequence). This chain's CDR3 is CASRLLAPPEYTQYF. The CDR3 DNA reads as TGTGCCAGCAGATTACTAGCGCCTCCAGAGTATACGCAGTATTTT.

The DNA for the CDR3 is TGTGCCAGCAGCTTAGCAACAGGGATTCGGGAAAAACTGTTTTTT. Its translation is CASSLATGIREKLFF. The gene calls are TRBV11-2 and TRBJ1-4, with D possibly matching TRBD1 (6 bases). V lost 1 base and J 8 bases, leaving 14 bases between the germline ends. The length of the CDR3 is 15 residues. Germline V gene data show CDR1 as SGHAT and CDR2 as FQNNGV.

The chain joins TRBV7-8 to TRBJ2-2; 8 bases are a match to TRBD2. The J segment lost 3 bases and the V segment lost 4 bases, leaving 13 bases of the junction unmatched. The CDR3 contains 18 residues. The germline gives CDR1 SGHVS, CDR2 FQNEAQ. This CDR3 reads CASSSVGGGGFDTGELFF. CDR3 in DNA: TGTGCCAGCAGCTCCGTCGGGGGCGGGGGGTTCGACACCGGGGAGCTGTTTTTT.

The V call is TRBV30, the J call TRBJ2-5; 9 bases are shared with TRBD2. The CDR3 contains 15 residues. V lost 1 base, J lost 4 bases, and 7 bases stayed unmatched. Germline V lookup: CDR1 GTSNPN, CDR2 SVGIG (reference sequence). CDR3 in amino acids: CAWSALARGGETQYF. In DNA, the CDR3 is TGTGCCTGGAGTGCTCTGGCGCGGGGGGGAGAGACCCAGTACTTC.

Concerning this clone: Other DNA sequences in this sample translate to the same CDR3. The rearrangement uses TRBV6-5 and TRBJ1-2, with 9 bases identical to TRBD1. This CDR3 comprises 14 residues. Germline CDR1 is MNHEY and CDR2 is SVGAGI. Trimming at V came to 5 bases and at J to 2 bases, leaving 3 bases not matched to a gene. The CDR3 DNA follows: TGTGCCAGCAGTCGGACAGGGGTAAACTATGGCTACACCTTC. It translates to CASSRTGVNYGYTF.

A single count supports this clone. J is TRBJ2-5 and V is TRBV6-1; TRBD2 matches at 7 bases. V trimming: 6 bases; J trimming: 3 bases; junction bases outside the gene matches: 7. Per the germline V gene, CDR1 is MNHNS and CDR2 is SASEGT. The CDR3 spans 14 residues. CDR3 in DNA: TGTGCCAGCAGCGCTATGGGGGGGGAAGAGACCCAGTACTTC. Its protein is CASSAMGGEETQYF.

The chain is built from TRBV7-9 and TRBJ1-4, with 7 nucleotides matching TRBD1. The CDR3 totals 13 residues. The germline V gene has CDR1 SEHNR and CDR2 FQNEAQ (reference sequence). Germline trimming cut 5 bases from V and 8 bases from J; bases unmatched to any gene: 5. CDR3 in DNA: TGTGCCAGCAGCAAGACAGGGTGGGAAAAACTGTTTTTT. Translating it yields CASSKTGWEKLFF.

The chain recombines TRBV5-4 with TRBJ2-5; 7 bases fit TRBD2. Trimming removed 4 bases from V and 5 bases from J; junction bases left unmatched: 14. The CDR3 is 16 residues long. Germline V gives CDR1 SGHNT, CDR2 YYREEE (reference sequence). The CDR3 region is CASSKELGGGRETQYF. CDR3 sequence (DNA): TGTGCCAGCAGCAAGGAGCTGGGGGGGGGACGGGAGACCCAGTACTTC.